This T cell receptor (beta chain) was identified during a study of molecular identifiers for immune sequencing clone quantification. Overall study results and limits: Whereas naive cells kept under 1% of molecules in clones above 20 RNA copies, such clones held over 99% in effectors.

TCRdb ran MiXCR on the PCR reads and lists one entry per CDR3 protein. This sample yields under 800,000 distinct CDR3 sequences, of which roughly 23% are seen a single time; about 0.84% belongs to the top ten. The germline CDR1 and CDR2 sequences are LGHDT and YNNKEL (reference sequence). The V and J ends lost 3 bases and 7 bases respectively, with 10 bases between them. The CDR3 is 13 residues long. Between about 18,000 and 1,000,000 sorted cells, with 10%, 30% or 50% RNA, yielded naive CD8 libraries. This clonotype was detected many times. Its antigen is not known. The sample consisted of naive CD8+ T cells from blood, with Jurkat cell RNA spiked in. The subset was: FACS-sorted CD8+CD4-CCR7+CD45RA+ naive T cells. The V and J genes are TRBV3-1 and TRBJ1-5, with a tentative D call TRBD1 (6 bases). This receptor was obtained from a human donor in good health. Some libraries in this study had Jurkat cell RNA spiked in. CDR3 region: CASSQGAGQPQHF. CDR3 sequence (DNA): TGTGCCAGCAGCCAGGGGGCTGGGCAGCCCCAGCATTTT. Using reference TRBV3-1 and TRBJ1-5 for the parts outside the CDR3, the full variable domain is DTAVSQTPKYLVTQMGNDKSIKCEQNLGHDTMYWYKQDSKKFLKIMFSYNNKELIINETVPNRFSPKSPDKAHLNLHINSLELGDSAVYFCASSQGAGQPQHFGDGTRLSIL.